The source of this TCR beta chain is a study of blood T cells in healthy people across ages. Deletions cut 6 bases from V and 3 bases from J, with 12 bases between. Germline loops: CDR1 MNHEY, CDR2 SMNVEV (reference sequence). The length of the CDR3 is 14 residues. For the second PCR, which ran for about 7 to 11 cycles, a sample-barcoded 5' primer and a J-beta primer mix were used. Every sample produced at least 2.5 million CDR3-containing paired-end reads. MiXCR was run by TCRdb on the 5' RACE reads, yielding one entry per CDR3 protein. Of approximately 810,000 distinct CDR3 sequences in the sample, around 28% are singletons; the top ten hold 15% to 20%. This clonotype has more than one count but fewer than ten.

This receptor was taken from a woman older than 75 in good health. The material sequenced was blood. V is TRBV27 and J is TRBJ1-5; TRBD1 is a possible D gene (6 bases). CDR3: CASRKGEVNQPQHF. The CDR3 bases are TGTGCCAGCAGAAAGGGGGAAGTCAATCAGCCCCAGCATTTT.